This TCR beta chain was found in a study of STAT3 mutations in large granular lymphocyte leukemia. Findings of the study overall: After therapy, 6 of 18 patients switched clonotypes, all new clones STAT3 wild type. At least one immunodominant TCR beta clonotype appeared in every T-cell large granular lymphocyte leukemia patient.

Measured with immunoSEQ multiplex PCR; TCRdb has only the in-frame clones, and not every one. The data contain about 13,000 clones, roughly 88% of them singletons. The CDR3 consists of 14 residues. In germline, CDR1 is SGHTA, CDR2 FQGNSA. V lost 4 bases and J lost 2; bases outside the gene matches: 0. To note about this clone: Its antigen remains unidentified.

Sequencing was done on a sample of PBMCs. The chain is built from TRBV7-2 and TRBJ2-1; 9 nucleotides line up with TRBD2. The TCR originated in a human donor with T large granular lymphocyte leukemia. Some clones in this sample may be carry-over from other donors' samples. This CDR3 reads CASSSSGAYNEQFF. Here the CDR3 DNA reads TGTGCCAGCAGCTCTAGCGGGGCCTACAATGAGCAGTTCTTC.